Presented here are 24 T cell receptor beta chains from one specimen sequenced in a study of blood T cell repertoires in COVID-19. The data were produced by immunoSEQ multiplex PCR, yet TCRdb's version contains in-frame clones alone and is incomplete. The sample lists about 110,000 clones, over 65% occurring once. The sample taken for sequencing was peripheral blood. These receptors all stem from a woman between 35 and 50 years old with acute or convalescent COVID-19.

The J gene is TRBJ1-5, the V gene TRBV7-9, with 7 nucleotides matching TRBD1. The CDR3 consists of 15 residues. Per germline, CDR1 SEHNR and CDR2 FQNEAQ (reference sequence). Germline trimming cut 5 bases from V and 2 bases from J; bases unmatched to any gene: 6. Here the CDR3 reads CASSAGTEGNQPQHF. CDR3 DNA sequence: TGTGCCAGCAGCGCCGGGACAGAGGGCAATCAGCCCCAGCATTTT.

The chain couples TRBV5-4 to TRBJ1-1; 8 bases match TRBD1. CDR3 length equals 16 residues. Germline V CDR1 and CDR2: SGHNT, YYREEE (reference sequence). V dropped 3 bases and J dropped 5; count of bases not matched to a gene: 12. The CDR3 loop is CASSSGAGGARTEAFF. Written as DNA, the CDR3 is TGTGCCAGCAGCTCGGGGGCAGGGGGCGCGAGAACTGAAGCTTTCTTT.

The chain couples TRBV4-3 to TRBJ2-3; the match to TRBD2 covers 9 bases. This CDR3 is built from 17 residues. J was trimmed by 2 bases and V by 4 bases; bases with no gene match: 10. From germline, CDR1 is LGHNA and CDR2 YSLEER. DNA of the CDR3: TGCGCCAGCAGCCTTACCCGTGGCGGGGGGGCCACAGATACGCAGTATTTT. Protein product: CASSLTRGGGATDTQYF.

The chain links TRBV11-2 to TRBJ2-2; 9 bases match TRBD2. The germline gives CDR1 SGHAT, CDR2 FQNNGV. V shed 6 bases, J shed 5 bases, and the junction held 13 bases outside the gene matches. The CDR3 has 17 amino acids. The CDR3, as DNA: TGTGCCAGCAGTCACCGTTACCGCGGGGGGGCAACCGGGGAGCTGTTTTTT. Its translation is CASSHRYRGGATGELFF. Filled out from reference TRBV11-2 and TRBJ2-2, the complete variable domain reads EAGVAQSPRYKIIEKRQSVAFWCNPISGHATLYWYQQILGQGPKLLIQFQNNGVVDDSQLPKDRFSAERLKGVDSTLKIQPAKLEDSAVYLCASSHRYRGGATGELFFGEGSRLTVL.

The rearrangement links TRBV10-3 to TRBJ2-7; a possible D gene is TRBD1 (6 bases). The V gene's germline CDR1 is ENHRY and CDR2 SYGVKD. CDR3 size: 14 residues. Between the trimmed V and J ends, which lost 6 bases and 1 base, there was a span of 13 bases. This CDR3 reads CAIRAEGQSYEQYF. DNA for the CDR3: TGTGCCATCAGAGCAGAAGGACAGTCCTACGAGCAGTACTTC.

The J gene is TRBJ2-7, the V gene TRBV6-4, with a tentative D call TRBD2 (5 bases). This CDR3 spans 15 amino acids. Germline-derived CDR1 and CDR2 are MRHNA and SNTAGT. With 4 bases removed from V and 0 bases from J, the gap between germline ends came to 13 bases. In DNA, the CDR3 is TGTGCCAGCAGTGTTGAGGGCACTAGCTCCTACGAGCAGTACTTC. Amino acid sequence: CASSVEGTSSYEQYF.

This rearrangement joins TRBV7-2 to TRBJ2-3; 8 bases match TRBD2. CDR1 is SGHTA, CDR2 FQGNSA, per germline. V trimming: 1 base; J trimming: 0 bases; junction bases outside the gene matches: 6. This CDR3 has 17 residues. CDR3 nucleotides: TGTGCCAGCAGCTTAGGTCCAGCGGGGGTTAGCACAGATACGCAGTATTTT. Protein product: CASSLGPAGVSTDTQYF.

A single count supports this clone. The CDR3 sequence: CAISRTSGGQNNEQFF. CDR3 DNA: TGTGCCATCAGTCGAACTAGCGGGGGCCAAAACAATGAGCAGTTCTTC. The chain has TRBV10-3 and TRBJ2-1; TRBD2 matches at 11 bases. Germline CDR1 and CDR2: ENHRY and SYGVKD. The CDR3 sequence is 16 residues long. Trimming at V came to 5 bases and at J to 5 bases, leaving 8 bases not matched to a gene.

The chain combines TRBV19 with TRBJ1-2, with 7 bases that match TRBD1. Trimming took 4 bases from V and 4 from J; bases not matched to a gene: 9. This CDR3 comprises 15 residues. In germline, CDR1 is LNHDA, CDR2 SQIVND (reference sequence). CDR3 sequence reads: CASSNNPGTVYGYTF. The CDR3 DNA reads TGTGCCAGTAGTAACAATCCCGGGACAGTCTATGGCTACACCTTC.

This chain connects TRBV2 to TRBJ1-6; maybe TRBD1 (6 bases). Trimming pared 6 bases from V and 7 bases from J, leaving 22 bases between. In germline, CDR1 is SNHLY, CDR2 FYNNEI. This CDR3 has 17 amino acids. The CDR3 loop reads CASSRGKAGTQNSPLHF. CDR3 nucleotide sequence: TGTGCCAGCAGCCGCGGCAAGGCCGGGACACAAAATTCACCCCTCCACTTT.

The rearrangement uses TRBV9 and TRBJ2-3, with 7 positions matching TRBD1. V trimming: 2 bases; J trimming: 0 bases; junction bases outside the gene matches: 0. The germline CDR1 and CDR2 sequences are SGDLS and YYNGEE. This CDR3 has 14 amino acids. CDR3 bases: TGTGCCAGCAGCGTCAGGGGGAGCACAGATACGCAGTATTTT. This translates into CASSVRGSTDTQYF. The variable domain in full, completed from reference TRBV9 and TRBJ2-3, reads DSGVTQTPKHLITATGQRVTLRCSPRSGDLSVYWYQQSLDQGLQFLIQYYNGEERAKGNILERFSAQQFPDLHSELNLSSLELGDSALYFCASSVRGSTDTQYFGPGTRLTVL.

This chain joins TRBV5-1 and TRBJ2-7; the match to TRBD2 covers 10 bases. CDR1 and CDR2 from the germline V gene are SGHRS and YFSETQ. J was trimmed by 2 bases and V by 0 bases; bases with no gene match: 2. This CDR3 region has 15 residues. The CDR3 protein is CASSLAAGGPYEQYF. The CDR3 DNA reads TGCGCCAGCAGCTTGGCAGCGGGGGGGCCCTACGAGCAGTACTTC.

The chain has TRBV2 and TRBJ1-2, with a possible D match to TRBD1 (6 bases). V was pared by 6 bases and J by 3 bases, with 14 bases between. The CDR3 is 14 amino acids. Germline loops: CDR1 SNHLY, CDR2 FYNNEI. The CDR3 nucleotides are TGTGCCAGCAGGGATCCAGGGGACGACTATGGCTACACCTTC. Its translation: CASRDPGDDYGYTF.

The chain couples TRBV9 to TRBJ1-2; a possible D gene is TRBD1 (5 bases). CDR1 SGDLS and CDR2 YYNGEE come from the germline V gene. The CDR3 covers 16 residues. V was cut by 3 bases and J by 5 bases, with 20 bases left in between. DNA of the CDR3: TGTGCCAGCAGCGCGAACCACGGGGGGGGAGTATATGGCTACACCTTC. Translated, it gives CASSANHGGGVYGYTF.

V gene TRBV7-9 combines with J gene TRBJ1-6; D is possibly TRBD1 (6 bases). The CDR3 spans 15 residues. Germline loops: CDR1 SEHNR, CDR2 FQNEAQ (reference sequence). Trimming pared 2 bases from V and 9 bases from J, leaving 14 bases between. In DNA, the CDR3 is TGTGCCAGCAGCTTAAGTGGGGGCTCCAGTTCACCCCTCCACTTT. Its translation: CASSLSGGSSSPLHF.

The chain has TRBV18 and TRBJ2-7; TRBD1 agrees at 8 bases. The V gene's germline CDR1 is KGHSH and CDR2 LQKENI. J gave up 11 bases and V 3 bases, and 9 bases lay outside the gene matches. The CDR3 runs 13 residues. In DNA form, the CDR3 reads TGTGCCAGCTCACCTGGACAGGGCCAAAGGGAGTACTTC. It yields the protein CASSPGQGQREYF. The full variable domain, rest sourced from reference TRBV18 and TRBJ2-7, is NAGVMQNPRHLVRRRGQEARLRCSPMKGHSHVYWYRQLPEEGLKFMVYLQKENIIDESGMPKERFSAEFPKEGPSILRIQQVVRGDSAAYFCASSPGQGQREYFGPGTRLTVT.

The chain joins TRBV19 to TRBJ2-7; D may be TRBD2 (6 bases). Germline V lookup: CDR1 LNHDA, CDR2 SQIVND (reference sequence). The germline V and J ends were trimmed by 2 bases and 2 bases, with 13 bases remaining between them. This CDR3 is 15 amino acids long. CDR3 DNA sequence: TGTGCCAGTAGTATAAAGGAGGGCAGGGCCTACGAGCAGTACTTC. This translates into CASSIKEGRAYEQYF.

The rearrangement joins TRBV19 to TRBJ1-2; the D gene is possibly TRBD1 (6 bases). This CDR3 comprises 14 residues. Between the trimmed V and J ends, which lost 3 bases and 7 bases, there was a span of 15 bases. Germline loops: CDR1 LNHDA, CDR2 SQIVND (reference sequence). Here the CDR3 DNA reads TGTGCCAGTAGTATCGGACAGTTGAGAGTTGGCTACACCTTC. It codes for CASSIGQLRVGYTF.

About this clone itself: Additional DNA sequences in this sample encode the identical CDR3. The chain couples TRBV9 to TRBJ2-7; TRBD1 agrees at 7 bases. The CDR3 length is 13 residues. The germline V gene encodes CDR1 SGDLS and CDR2 YYNGEE. V lost 3 bases to trimming and J lost 2 bases; unmatched junction nucleotides: 2. The CDR3 loop reads CASSGQGAYEQYF. CDR3 sequence (DNA): TGTGCCAGCAGCGGACAGGGCGCCTACGAGCAGTACTTC.

This chain uses TRBV30 with TRBJ2-2; 8 bases match TRBD2. Looked up from germline, CDR1 is GTSNPN and CDR2 is SVGIG (reference sequence). Trimming cost V 3 bases and J 5 bases; bases outside gene matches: 8. The CDR3 length is 15 residues. CDR3 DNA: TGTGCCTGGAGCAAAGCGGGGGCAGGGACCGGGGAGCTGTTTTTT. Translation gives CAWSKAGAGTGELFF.

The rearrangement links TRBV5-1 to TRBJ2-5; D possibly corresponds to TRBD1 (5 bases). The CDR3 consists of 15 residues. V was trimmed by 3 bases and J by 4 bases, leaving 16 bases between them. CDR1 is SGHRS, CDR2 YFSETQ, per germline. The CDR3 nucleotides are TGCGCCAGCAGCTCTATGCAGGGAAAGGGAGAGACCCAGTACTTC. Translating gives CASSSMQGKGETQYF.

This clone was picked up one time. This sequence joins TRBV7-2 and TRBJ2-7; no definite D call. The length of the CDR3 is 14 residues. Trimming shortened V by 4 bases and J by 0 bases, and 10 bases separated the two germline ends. Germline-derived CDR1 and CDR2 are SGHTA and FQGNSA. This CDR3 is CASSSKLSSYEQYF. The CDR3 nucleotides read TGTGCCAGCAGCTCTAAACTTAGCTCCTACGAGCAGTACTTC.

This clone has a handful of counts. DNA for the CDR3: TGTGCCAGCACCAAACAGGGGGGGGCTTACGAGCAGTACTTC. It is translated as CASTKQGGAYEQYF. This sequence joins TRBV2 and TRBJ2-7; D is perhaps TRBD1 (8 bases). Trimming shortened V by 7 bases and J by 4 bases, and 17 bases separated the two germline ends. CDR1 SNHLY and CDR2 FYNNEI come from the germline V gene. The CDR3 has 14 amino acids.

The rearrangement uses TRBV21-1 and TRBJ2-7; TRBD1, the table's D call, lacks a check against the DNA. TRBV21-1 is shown as a pseudogene. This CDR3 has 15 amino acids. CDR3 coding DNA: TGTGCCAGCAGCATCGGGCAGGGTTGGTCCTACGAGCAGTACTTC. Translated, it gives CASSIGQGWSYEQYF.